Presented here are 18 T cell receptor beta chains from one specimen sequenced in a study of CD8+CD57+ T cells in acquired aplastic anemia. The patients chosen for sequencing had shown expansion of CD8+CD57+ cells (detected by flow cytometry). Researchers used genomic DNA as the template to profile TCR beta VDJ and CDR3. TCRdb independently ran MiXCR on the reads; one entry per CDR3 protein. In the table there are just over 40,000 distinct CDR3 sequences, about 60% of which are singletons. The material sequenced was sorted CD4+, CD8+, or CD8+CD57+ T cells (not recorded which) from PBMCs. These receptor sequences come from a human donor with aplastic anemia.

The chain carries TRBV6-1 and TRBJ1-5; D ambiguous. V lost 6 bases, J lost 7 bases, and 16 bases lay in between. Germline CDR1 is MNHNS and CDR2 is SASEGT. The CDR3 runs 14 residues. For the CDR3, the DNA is TGTGCCAGCAGAACGGGCGGCACACTCCAGCCCCAGCATTTT. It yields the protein CASRTGGTLQPQHF.

This chain's CDR3 is CSAQPAAGIQETQYF. CDR3 coding DNA: TGCAGTGCTCAACCGGCAGCGGGGATCCAAGAGACCCAGTACTTC. This chain connects TRBV20-1 to TRBJ2-5, with 7 bases matching TRBD2. V shed 5 bases and J 1 base; nucleotides not matched to a gene: 10. The CDR3 is 15 residues long. Germline V gene lookup returns CDR1 DFQATT and CDR2 SNEGSKA (reference sequence).

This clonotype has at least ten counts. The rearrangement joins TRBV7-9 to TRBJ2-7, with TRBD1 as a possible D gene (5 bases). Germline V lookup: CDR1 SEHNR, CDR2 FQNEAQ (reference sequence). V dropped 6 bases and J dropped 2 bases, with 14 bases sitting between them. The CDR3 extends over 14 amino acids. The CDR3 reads CASSPPDRPYEQYF. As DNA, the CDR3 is TGTGCCAGCAGTCCGCCCGACAGACCCTACGAGCAGTACTTC.

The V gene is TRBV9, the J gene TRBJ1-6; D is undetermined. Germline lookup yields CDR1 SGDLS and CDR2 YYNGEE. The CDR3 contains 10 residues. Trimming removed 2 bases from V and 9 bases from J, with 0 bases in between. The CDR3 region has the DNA TGTGCCAGCAGCGTTTCACCCCTCCACTTT. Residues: CASSVSPLHF.

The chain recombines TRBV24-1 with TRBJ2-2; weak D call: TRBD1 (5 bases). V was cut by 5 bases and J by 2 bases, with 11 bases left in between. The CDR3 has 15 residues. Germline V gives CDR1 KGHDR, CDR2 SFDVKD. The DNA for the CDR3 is TGTGCCACCAGTGGGGGCGCTATAAACACCGGGGAGCTGTTTTTT. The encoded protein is CATSGGAINTGELFF.

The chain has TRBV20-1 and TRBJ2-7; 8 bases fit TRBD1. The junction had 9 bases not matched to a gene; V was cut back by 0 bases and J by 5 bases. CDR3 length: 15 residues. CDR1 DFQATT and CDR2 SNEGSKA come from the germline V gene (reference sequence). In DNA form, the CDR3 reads TGCAGTGCTAGAGACGCGGGACAGGCGCCGAACGAGCAGTACTTC. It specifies CSARDAGQAPNEQYF.

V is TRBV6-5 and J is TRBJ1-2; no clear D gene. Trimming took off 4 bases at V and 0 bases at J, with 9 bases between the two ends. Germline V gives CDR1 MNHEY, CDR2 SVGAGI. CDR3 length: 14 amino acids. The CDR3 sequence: CASSWSQANYGYTF. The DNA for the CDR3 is TGTGCCAGCAGTTGGAGCCAAGCTAACTATGGCTACACCTTC.

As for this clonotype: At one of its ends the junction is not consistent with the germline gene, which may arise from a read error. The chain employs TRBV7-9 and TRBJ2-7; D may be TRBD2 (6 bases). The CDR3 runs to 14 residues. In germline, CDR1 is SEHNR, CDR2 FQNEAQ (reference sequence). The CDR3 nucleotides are TGCGCCAGCAGCGCCGGGACTTACCGCTACGAGCAGTACTTC. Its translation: CASSAGTYRYEQYF. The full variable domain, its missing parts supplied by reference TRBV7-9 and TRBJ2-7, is DTGVSQNPRHKITKRGQNVTFRCDPISEHNRLYWYRQTLGQGPEFLTYFQNEAQLEKSRLLSDRFSAERPKGSFSTLEIQRTEQGDSAMYLCASSAGTYRYEQYFGPGTRLTVT.

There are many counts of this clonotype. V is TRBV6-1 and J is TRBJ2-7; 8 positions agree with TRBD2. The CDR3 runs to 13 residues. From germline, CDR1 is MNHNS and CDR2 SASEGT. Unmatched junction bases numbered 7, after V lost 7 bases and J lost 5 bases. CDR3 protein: CASTYPGGDEQYF. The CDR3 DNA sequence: TGTGCCAGCACCTATCCGGGGGGGGACGAGCAGTACTTC.

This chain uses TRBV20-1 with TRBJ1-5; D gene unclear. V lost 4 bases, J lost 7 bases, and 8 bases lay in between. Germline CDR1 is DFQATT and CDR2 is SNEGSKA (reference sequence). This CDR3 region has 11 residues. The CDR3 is CSATEDQPQHF. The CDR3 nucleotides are TGCAGTGCTACGGAGGACCAGCCCCAGCATTTT.

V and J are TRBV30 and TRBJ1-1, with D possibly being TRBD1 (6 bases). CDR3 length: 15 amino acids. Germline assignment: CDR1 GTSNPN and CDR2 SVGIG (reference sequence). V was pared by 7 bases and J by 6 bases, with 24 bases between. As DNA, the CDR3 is TGTGCCTCCGGGACGGGGCGAGGACAGCGTTCTGAAGCTTTCTTT. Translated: CASGTGRGQRSEAFF.

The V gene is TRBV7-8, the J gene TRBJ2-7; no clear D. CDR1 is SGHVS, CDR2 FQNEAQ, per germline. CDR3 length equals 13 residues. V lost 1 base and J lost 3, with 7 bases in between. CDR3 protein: CASSLVGDYEQYF. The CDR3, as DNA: TGTGCCAGCAGCTTAGTGGGCGACTACGAGCAGTACTTC.

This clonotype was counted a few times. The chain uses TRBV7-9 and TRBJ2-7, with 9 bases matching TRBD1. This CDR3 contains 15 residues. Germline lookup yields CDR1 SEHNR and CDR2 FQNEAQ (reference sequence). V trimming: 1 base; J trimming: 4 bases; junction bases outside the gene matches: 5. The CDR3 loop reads CASSLGGQGRYEQYF. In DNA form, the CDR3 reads TGTGCCAGCAGCTTAGGAGGACAGGGGAGATACGAGCAGTACTTC.

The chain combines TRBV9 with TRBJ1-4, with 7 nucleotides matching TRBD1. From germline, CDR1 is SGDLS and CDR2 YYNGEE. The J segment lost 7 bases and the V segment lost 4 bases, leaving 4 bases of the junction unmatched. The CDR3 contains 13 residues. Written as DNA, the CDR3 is TGTGCCAGCAGCACCGGACAGGCTGAAAAACTGTTTTTT. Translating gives CASSTGQAEKLFF.

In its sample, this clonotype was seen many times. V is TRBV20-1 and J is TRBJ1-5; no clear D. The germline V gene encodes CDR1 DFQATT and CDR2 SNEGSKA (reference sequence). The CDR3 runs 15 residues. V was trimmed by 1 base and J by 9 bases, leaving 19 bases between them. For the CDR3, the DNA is TGCAGTGCTAGAGTCGCGGATCCCGACGGGGTGCCCCAGCATTTT. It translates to CSARVADPDGVPQHF.

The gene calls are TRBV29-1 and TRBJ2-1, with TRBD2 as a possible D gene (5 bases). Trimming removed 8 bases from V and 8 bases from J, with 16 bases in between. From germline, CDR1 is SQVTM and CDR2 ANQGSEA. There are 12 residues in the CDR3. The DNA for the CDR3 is TGCAGCCTCACCGAGGGTCGCTATGAGCAGTTCTTC. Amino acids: CSLTEGRYEQFF.

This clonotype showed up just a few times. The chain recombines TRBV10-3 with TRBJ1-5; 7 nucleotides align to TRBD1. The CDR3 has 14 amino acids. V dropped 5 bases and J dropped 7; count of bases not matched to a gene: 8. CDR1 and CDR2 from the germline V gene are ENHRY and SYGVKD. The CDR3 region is CAISPDREGQPQHF. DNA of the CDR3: TGTGCCATCAGTCCCGACAGGGAGGGACAGCCCCAGCATTTT.

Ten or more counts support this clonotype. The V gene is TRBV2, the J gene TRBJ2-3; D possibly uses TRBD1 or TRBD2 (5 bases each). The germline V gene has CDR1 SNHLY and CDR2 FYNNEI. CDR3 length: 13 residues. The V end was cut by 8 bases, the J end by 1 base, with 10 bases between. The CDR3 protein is CASGDGGTDTQYF. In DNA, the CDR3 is TGTGCCAGCGGGGACGGGGGCACAGATACGCAGTATTTT.